This passage covers 17 T cell receptor beta chains from one sample sequenced in a study of CD8 T cells in ankylosing spondylitis. TCRdb reprocessed the 5' RACE reads with MiXCR, giving one entry per CDR3 protein. The repertoire has 200,000 to 250,000 distinct CDR3 sequences, over 9.5% of them found once; the top ten carry less than 3%. Sample: blood, either unsorted or a sorted T cell fraction (not recorded which). The receptors were gathered from a male donor with ankylosing spondylitis or in good health (not recorded which).

This clonotype was detected many times. The CDR3 loop reads CASSDTGLRQFF. CDR3 DNA sequence: TGTGCCAGCAGTGACACAGGGTTGCGGCAGTTCTTC. This rearrangement joins TRBV6-1 to TRBJ2-1; D possibly corresponds to TRBD1 (6 bases). Trimming shortened V by 3 bases and J by 12 bases, and 12 bases separated the two germline ends. CDR3 size: 12 residues. Germline lookup yields CDR1 MNHNS and CDR2 SASEGT.

This clonotype was seen many times. The chain is built from TRBV20-1 and TRBJ2-1, with D maybe TRBD2 (6 bases). The CDR3 runs to 14 residues. Trimming cost V 3 bases and J 12 bases, with 21 bases left between them. Germline-derived CDR1 and CDR2 are DFQATT and SNEGSKA (reference sequence). The CDR3 DNA reads as TGCAGTGCTAGGGACTACCCGAGCTGGTGTGCGCAGTTCTTC. It translates to CSARDYPSWCAQFF.

Only a few counts were recorded for this clonotype. The chain has TRBV20-1 and TRBJ2-3; 9 bases are a match to TRBD2. V was pared by 4 bases and J by 2 bases, with 10 bases of the junction left unmatched. CDR1 is DFQATT, CDR2 SNEGSKA, per germline (reference sequence). The CDR3 is 16 amino acids. The DNA for the CDR3 is TGCAGTGCTATCCCTCAGGCTAGCGGGAACACAGATACGCAGTATTTT. It yields the protein CSAIPQASGNTDTQYF.

The CDR3 spells CSARVGEAQAFF. CDR3 coding DNA: TGCAGTGCTAGGGTGGGTGAGGCCCAAGCTTTCTTT. The chain uses TRBV20-1 and TRBJ1-1; D is unresolved. The CDR3 runs 12 residues. V lost 3 bases and J lost 9, with 14 bases in between. Looked up from germline, CDR1 is DFQATT and CDR2 is SNEGSKA (reference sequence).

At least ten counts were recorded for this clonotype. This rearrangement joins TRBV5-1 to TRBJ2-2; D not certain. V lost 0 bases and J 5 bases, leaving 5 bases between the germline ends. CDR1 and CDR2 from the germline V gene are SGHRS and YFSETQ. This CDR3 contains 13 residues. The CDR3 DNA follows: TGCGCCAGCAGCTTGGAATCGACCGGGGAGCTGTTTTTT. As protein: CASSLESTGELFF.

There are many counts of this clonotype. J is TRBJ2-3 and V is TRBV10-3; TRBD2 is a possible D gene (5 bases). Germline-derived CDR1 and CDR2 are ENHRY and SYGVKD. Trimming left V 4 bases short and J 7 bases short, with 18 bases between. The CDR3 covers 15 residues. CDR3 in DNA: TGTGCCATCAGTGGAGAGGGCGGAGACCCCAATACGCAGTATTTT. Translated, it gives CAISGEGGDPNTQYF.

This clonotype appeared many times. The chain has TRBV12-3 or TRBV12-4 and TRBJ1-4; no definite D call. Trimming removed 0 bases from V and 5 bases from J, with 16 bases in between. This CDR3 contains 17 residues. CDR3 loop: CASSLATAPAVNEKLFF. CDR3 bases: TGTGCCAGCAGTTTAGCAACTGCCCCGGCCGTCAATGAAAAACTGTTTTTT.

This clonotype has ten or more counts. The rearrangement uses TRBV15 and TRBJ2-3, with D hard to call. The length of the CDR3 is 13 residues. The V and J ends lost 5 bases and 2 bases respectively, with 8 bases between them. Germline V CDR1 and CDR2: LNHNV, YYDKDF (reference sequence). The CDR3 is CATSVRFTDTQYF. CDR3 DNA: TGTGCCACCAGCGTCAGGTTCACAGATACGCAGTATTTT.

Ten or more counts support this clonotype. The genes are TRBV10-3 and TRBJ2-2; 12 positions agree with TRBD2. Germline V gene sequence: CDR1 ENHRY, CDR2 SYGVKD. After removal of 5 bases from V and 7 bases from J, the junction contained 5 bases not matched to a gene. CDR3 length equals 15 residues. The CDR3 DNA follows: TGTGCCATCAGTCTGACTAGCGGGAGTGGCGGGGAGCTGTTTTTT. Residues: CAISLTSGSGGELFF.

This clonotype has ten or more counts. The chain employs TRBV20-1 and TRBJ1-1; the D is unclear. Trimming cost V 1 base and J 9 bases, with 9 bases left between them. The CDR3 runs 11 residues. Germline V gives CDR1 DFQATT, CDR2 SNEGSKA (reference sequence). The CDR3 nucleotides are TGCAGTGCTAGAGGTCCCGGGAAAGCTTTCTTT. Translating it yields CSARGPGKAFF.

Note on this clonotype: Being one base from a much bigger clone, this may be a read error. The V and J genes are TRBV27 and TRBJ2-2; weak D call: TRBD1 (8 bases). The CDR3 spans 16 residues. Germline-derived CDR1 and CDR2 are MNHEY and SMNVEV (reference sequence). The CDR3 DNA is TGTGCCATCAGTCAACTTAGGACAGGGAGGGTAGGGGAGCTGTTTTTT. Translating it yields CAISQLRTGRVGELFF.

This clonotype was found many times. The chain employs TRBV6-1 and TRBJ1-2; tentatively, D is TRBD1 (6 bases). The CDR3 consists of 16 residues. Germline-derived CDR1 and CDR2 are MNHNS and SASEGT. Trimming shortened V by 1 base and J by 8 bases, and 20 bases separated the two germline ends. The CDR3 DNA reads as TGTGCCAGCAGTGAAGGAGGAGGTGGGGGCAGACCGGGCTACACCTTC. Translation: CASSEGGGGGRPGYTF.

This sequence joins TRBV7-2 and TRBJ1-5; TRBD1 aligns across 9 bases. With V trimmed by 3 bases and J by 6 bases, 9 bases remained unmatched. This CDR3 comprises 16 residues. The germline V gene encodes CDR1 SGHTA and CDR2 FQGNSA. The CDR3 here is CASSFAGTGISQPQHF. The CDR3 DNA reads as TGTGCCAGCAGCTTCGCCGGGACAGGGATCAGTCAGCCCCAGCATTTT.

In its sample, this clonotype was seen many times. The chain joins TRBV4-2 to TRBJ2-1; D is uncertain. V was clipped by 1 base and J by 6 bases, with 10 bases between them. The germline CDR1 and CDR2 sequences are LGHNA and YNFKEQ. The CDR3 runs to 14 residues. The CDR3 protein is CASSQVGSSNEQFF. CDR3 nucleotide sequence: TGTGCCAGCAGCCAAGTCGGGTCAAGCAATGAGCAGTTCTTC.

This clonotype has a count of ten or more. The chain recombines TRBV27 with TRBJ1-5, with D possibly TRBD1 on 6 matching bases. From germline, CDR1 is MNHEY and CDR2 SMNVEV (reference sequence). CDR3 length equals 14 residues. Trimming shortened V by 1 base and J by 4 bases, and 8 bases separated the two germline ends. The CDR3 reads CASSLWQGNQPQHF. DNA of the CDR3: TGTGCCAGCAGTTTATGGCAGGGGAATCAGCCCCAGCATTTT.

The sample holds many counts of this clonotype. V and J are TRBV13 and TRBJ2-3; 7 bases agree with TRBD2. The J segment lost 3 bases and the V segment lost 3 bases, leaving 6 bases of the junction unmatched. This CDR3 has 15 amino acids. CDR1 and CDR2 from the germline V gene are PRHDT and FYEKMQ (reference sequence). CDR3: CASSLRGIATDTQYF. CDR3 DNA: TGTGCCAGCAGCTTGCGGGGGATTGCGACAGATACGCAGTATTTT.

This clonotype was seen many times. This chain links TRBV29-1 with TRBJ2-1, with D hard to call. This CDR3 is 12 amino acids long. The ends were cut back, 2 bases at V and 6 bases at J, with 8 bases in the middle. The germline CDR1 and CDR2 sequences are SQVTM and ANQGSEA. The CDR3 loop reads CSVESQPNEQFF. The CDR3 DNA follows: TGCAGCGTTGAATCCCAGCCCAATGAGCAGTTCTTC.